Here is one T cell receptor (beta chain) with its context. This entry is derived from a study of blood T cell repertoires in COVID-19. Looking at the study overall: Acute and convalescent COVID-19 specimens originated in the United States, Italy and Spain. T cells, B-cell-depleted T cells, or PBMCs provided the cDNA or gDNA that served as material.

In the original processing: Amplification of reference gene primers provided the estimated nucleated cell counts. Only in-frame clones appear in the TCRdb table, and some are missing; sequencing was by immunoSEQ multiplex PCR. That table is the source of V, J and clone size, and D and trimming were worked out from the DNA. The table has approximately 210,000 clones, roughly 94% seen once. The V end lost 5 bases, the J end lost 1 base, and 5 bases lay between the germline ends. Germline CDR1 is SGHVS and CDR2 is FQNEAQ. The CDR3 sequence is 12 residues long. Sequencing input: peripheral blood. This receptor was obtained from a man aged 25-40 years with acute or convalescent COVID-19. The chain links TRBV7-8 to TRBJ2-5; the D is unclear. The CDR3 DNA reads TGTGCCAGCAGCCCCCGCCAAGAGACCCAGTACTTC. This translates into CASSPRQETQYF.